These T cell receptor beta chains were read from a single sample in a study of identical twins. TCRdb ran MiXCR on the 5' RACE reads and lists one entry per CDR3 protein. The sample includes 400,000 to 500,000 distinct CDR3 sequences, roughly an eighth of them seen just once. This sample was shared with a second study, whose subject was yellow fever vaccine responses in identical twins.

Specimen: CD4+ T cells sorted from blood. All receptors come from a woman aged 18 to 35 in good health. Each CDR3 is given with its conserved first and last residue. The D gene is left open where the match is weak. Only some rows state a clone size, as once, few, many or a class for expanded clones.

j_call clone_size d_call cdr3_length v_call cdr3_aa cdr3_nt
TRBJ1-1 few . 15 TRBV5-1 CASSPEPVSLFGAFF TGCGCCAGCAGCCCTGAACCCGTAAGTCTCTTCGGAGCTTTCTTT
TRBJ2-3 many TRBD1 12 TRBV20-1 CSASDRVDTQYF TGCAGTGCTAGCGACAGGGTGGATACGCAGTATTTT
TRBJ2-1 . . 13 TRBV7-3 CASSLTPHNEQFF TGTGCCAGCAGCTTAACACCACACAATGAGCAGTTCTTC
TRBJ2-4 . . 18 TRBV19 CASSILTGPNYYKNIQYF TGTGCCAGTAGTATACTGACCGGACCTAACTACTACAAAAACATTCAGTACTTC
TRBJ2-3 . TRBD1 15 TRBV7-2 CASSSGGRDTDTQYF TGTGCCAGCAGCTCAGGGGGCCGCGACACAGATACGCAGTATTTT
TRBJ2-3 . TRBD1 18 TRBV12-3/TRBV12-4 CALSLGQGASGDTDTQYF TGTGCCCTCAGTTTAGGGCAGGGGGCGAGCGGAGACACAGATACGCAGTATTTT
TRBJ2-3 . . 16 TRBV12-1 CASSPGLVGNTDTQYF TGTGCCAGCAGCCCTGGGCTAGTGGGGAACACAGATACGCAGTATTTT
TRBJ2-1 . . 14 TRBV7-9 CASSLEAALNEQFF TGTGCCAGCAGCTTAGAAGCCGCCCTCAATGAGCAGTTCTTC
TRBJ2-7 . . 13 TRBV19 CASSITVSGEQYF TGTGCCAGTAGTATTACAGTTTCTGGGGAGCAGTACTTC
TRBJ1-2 . TRBD1 15 TRBV18 CASSPSGQGGHGYTF TGTGCCAGCTCACCCTCCGGACAGGGTGGACATGGCTACACCTTC
TRBJ1-5 . TRBD1 14 TRBV7-8 CASSSTDRDQPQHF TGTGCCAGCAGCTCCACGGACAGGGACCAGCCCCAGCATTTT
TRBJ2-5 few TRBD1 17 TRBV10-3 CAISEPRGETGGRTQYF TGTGCCATCAGTGAGCCGAGAGGGGAGACAGGGGGCAGGACCCAGTACTTC
TRBJ2-5 . TRBD2 14 TRBV20-1 CSATLGLAVKTQYF TGCAGTGCTACCCTAGGACTAGCGGTGAAGACCCAGTACTTC
TRBJ2-1 . . 14 TRBV12-3/TRBV12-4 CAIRPGRGSNEQFF TGTGCCATCCGCCCCGGGAGAGGGTCTAATGAGCAGTTCTTC
TRBJ2-7 many TRBD1 15 TRBV5-1 CASSPRGQGNHEQYF TGCGCCAGCAGCCCGAGGGGACAGGGTAACCACGAGCAGTACTTC
TRBJ2-3 . TRBD1 13 TRBV15 CATRDRDRDTQYF TGTGCCACCCGGGACAGGGATAGAGATACGCAGTATTTT
TRBJ2-3 . . 14 TRBV18 CASSQQRVTDTQYF TGTGCCAGCTCACAACAACGGGTGACAGATACGCAGTATTTT
TRBJ2-5 few . 13 TRBV7-9 CASSPNQQETQYF TGTGCCAGCAGCCCCAACCAACAGGAGACCCAGTACTTC
TRBJ1-5 few . 13 TRBV2 CASSLRQDSPQHF TGTGCCAGCAGTCTGCGACAGGATAGCCCCCAGCATTTT
TRBJ2-5 many TRBD2 14 TRBV5-1 CASSYSSGGETQYF TGCGCCAGCAGCTACTCTAGCGGGGGAGAGACCCAGTACTTC
TRBJ2-5 once . 13 TRBV20-1 CSARVGNQETQYF TGCAGTGCTAGAGTCGGAAACCAAGAGACCCAGTACTTC
TRBJ2-2 many . 11 TRBV29-1 CSVQGGGELFF TGCAGCGTACAGGGTGGCGGGGAGCTGTTTTTT
TRBJ2-2 . TRBD1 16 TRBV3-1 CASSQKTGANTGELFF TGTGCCAGCAGCCAAAAGACAGGGGCGAACACCGGGGAGCTGTTTTTT
TRBJ2-2 few . 14 TRBV2 CASREEGNTGELFF TGTGCCAGCAGGGAGGAGGGGAACACCGGGGAGCTGTTTTTT
TRBJ1-1 . . 14 TRBV3-1 CASSLEEGYTEAFF TGTGCCAGCAGCCTCGAGGAGGGTTACACTGAAGCTTTCTTT
TRBJ2-1 . TRBD1 12 TRBV29-1 CSGDRASNEQFF TGCAGCGGGGACAGGGCAAGCAATGAGCAGTTCTTC
TRBJ1-1 . . 15 TRBV6-1 CASSEVMGGGTEAFF TGTGCCAGCAGCGAGGTAATGGGAGGGGGCACTGAAGCTTTCTTT
TRBJ2-7 . TRBD1 11 TRBV20-1 CSARPGTGDYF TGCAGTGCTAGGCCTGGGACAGGGGACTACTTC
TRBJ2-7 . . 11 TRBV29-1 CSVFHLYEQYF TGCAGCGTTTTTCACCTCTACGAGCAGTACTTC
TRBJ1-3 many . 16 TRBV6-1 CATKRAEITSGNTIYF TGTGCCACGAAAAGGGCCGAAATTACCTCTGGAAACACCATATATTTT
TRBJ1-4 . . 15 TRBV18 CASSPSGSTNEKLFF TGTGCCAGCTCACCGAGTGGCTCAACTAATGAAAAACTGTTTTTT
TRBJ2-3 . . 15 TRBV28 CASSGRDGFTDTQYF TGTGCCAGCAGTGGCCGGGACGGTTTCACAGATACGCAGTATTTT
TRBJ2-5 few TRBD1 15 TRBV24-1 CATSDGDRAKETQYF TGTGCCACCAGTGATGGGGACAGGGCGAAAGAGACCCAGTACTTC
TRBJ2-7 few . 14 TRBV12-3/TRBV12-4 CASGAKQGTYEQYF TGTGCCAGCGGGGCTAAGCAGGGAACCTACGAGCAGTACTTC
TRBJ2-7 . TRBD1 14 TRBV5-1 CASSLGDSRSEQYF TGCGCCAGCAGCTTGGGGGACAGCAGAAGTGAGCAGTACTTC
TRBJ2-2 . TRBD2 15 TRBV7-2 CASSLSTSGTGELFF TGTGCCAGCAGCTTATCGACTAGCGGGACCGGGGAGCTGTTTTTT
TRBJ2-1 few . 22 TRBV21-1 CASSKMSYGILRDGSSYNEQFF TGTGCCAGCAGCAAAATGAGTTATGGGATCCTACGGGATGGGAGCTCCTACAATGAGCAGTTCTTC
TRBJ2-5 many TRBD1 15 TRBV7-2 CASSLTRTGAETQYF TGTGCCAGCAGCTTAACTCGGACAGGGGCAGAGACCCAGTACTTC
TRBJ2-5 . . 10 TRBV12-3/TRBV12-4 CASSGTTQYF TGTGCCAGCAGCGGGACGACCCAGTACTTC
TRBJ2-5 many . 14 TRBV7-8 CASSLTTSGETQYF TGTGCCAGCAGCTTAACGACTAGTGGAGAGACCCAGTACTTC
TRBJ2-7 . TRBD2 15 TRBV18 CASSPEAGGLYEQYF TGTGCCAGCTCACCAGAAGCGGGGGGGCTCTACGAGCAGTACTTC
TRBJ2-2 . . 14 TRBV7-3 CASSSAPGTGELFF TGTGCCAGCAGCTCCGCCCCGGGGACCGGGGAGCTGTTTTTT
TRBJ1-5 . . 13 TRBV2 CASRRGGNQPQHF TGTGCCAGCCGCAGGGGTGGGAATCAGCCCCAGCATTTT
TRBJ2-3 few . 14 TRBV7-3 CASSLIPGTDTQYF TGTGCCAGCAGCTTAATTCCAGGCACAGATACGCAGTATTTT
TRBJ2-1 few TRBD2 15 TRBV5-6 CASSLGTSVKNEQFF TGTGCCAGCAGCTTGGGGACTAGCGTTAAAAATGAGCAGTTCTTC
TRBJ2-7 few . 17 TRBV6-5 CASSRGPLRSPGGEQYF TGTGCCAGCAGCCGGGGACCACTAAGAAGTCCTGGGGGCGAGCAGTACTTC
TRBJ2-5 many TRBD1 14 TRBV12-3/TRBV12-4 CASSRQGTQETQYF TGTGCCAGCAGTCGACAGGGGACCCAAGAGACCCAGTACTTC
TRBJ2-6 few . 15 TRBV12-3/TRBV12-4 CASSLLQLGANVLTF TGTGCCAGCAGTTTGTTACAACTAGGGGCCAACGTCCTGACTTTC
TRBJ2-5 . TRBD2 16 TRBV9 CASSVGLAGGQETQYF TGTGCCAGCAGCGTAGGGCTAGCGGGGGGACAAGAGACCCAGTACTTC
TRBJ2-3 . . 12 TRBV29-1 CSVTTVTDTQYF TGCAGCGTTACAACAGTGACAGATACGCAGTATTTT
TRBJ1-2 . TRBD1 13 TRBV12-3/TRBV12-4 CASTKGQGFGYTF TGTGCCAGCACCAAGGGACAGGGATTTGGCTACACCTTC
TRBJ2-1 . . 12 TRBV29-1 CSGQASYNEQFF TGCAGCGGACAGGCCTCCTACAATGAGCAGTTCTTC
TRBJ2-7 few . 15 TRBV14 CASSRTTQGGYEQYF TGTGCCAGCAGCCGCACCACACAGGGAGGGTACGAGCAGTACTTC
TRBJ2-1 . TRBD2 15 TRBV7-9 CASSLVIAGANEQFF TGTGCCAGCAGCTTAGTAATAGCGGGAGCCAATGAGCAGTTCTTC
TRBJ2-3 . TRBD2 17 TRBV12-3/TRBV12-4 CPSSLALGLAGGDTQYF TGTCCCAGCAGTTTAGCGCTCGGACTAGCGGGAGGGGATACGCAGTATTTT
TRBJ2-1 . TRBD2 17 TRBV5-8 CASSSYPGGGPLDEQFF TGTGCCAGCAGCTCATATCCTGGGGGAGGGCCCTTGGATGAGCAGTTCTTC
TRBJ2-1 few . 15 TRBV4-1 CASSQGSLRNNEQFF TGCGCCAGCAGCCAAGGGTCTCTCAGGAACAATGAGCAGTTCTTC
TRBJ2-1 few TRBD1 15 TRBV28 CASSPDRDRGHEQFF TGTGCCAGCAGTCCGGACCGGGACAGGGGGCATGAGCAGTTCTTC
TRBJ2-5 . TRBD1 13 TRBV30 CAWSAGTEETQYF TGTGCCTGGAGTGCCGGGACAGAAGAGACCCAGTACTTC
TRBJ2-7 . TRBD1 18 TRBV5-1 CASSLFFTGGTPSYEQYF TGCGCCAGCAGCTTGTTCTTTACAGGGGGCACCCCTTCCTACGAGCAGTACTTC